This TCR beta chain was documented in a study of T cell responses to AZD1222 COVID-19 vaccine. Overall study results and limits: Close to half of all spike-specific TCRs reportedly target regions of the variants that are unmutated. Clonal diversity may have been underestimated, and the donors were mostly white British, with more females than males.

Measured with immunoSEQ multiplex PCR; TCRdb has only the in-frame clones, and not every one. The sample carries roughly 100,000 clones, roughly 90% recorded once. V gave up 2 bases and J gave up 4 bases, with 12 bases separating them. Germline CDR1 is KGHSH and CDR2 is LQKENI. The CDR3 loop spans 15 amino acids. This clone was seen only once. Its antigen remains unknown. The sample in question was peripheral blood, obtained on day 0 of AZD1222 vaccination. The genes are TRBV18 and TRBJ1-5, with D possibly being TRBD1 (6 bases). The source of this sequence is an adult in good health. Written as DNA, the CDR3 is TGTGCCAGCTCACCAATGACAGGAGTTAATCAGCCCCAGCATTTT. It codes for CASSPMTGVNQPQHF.